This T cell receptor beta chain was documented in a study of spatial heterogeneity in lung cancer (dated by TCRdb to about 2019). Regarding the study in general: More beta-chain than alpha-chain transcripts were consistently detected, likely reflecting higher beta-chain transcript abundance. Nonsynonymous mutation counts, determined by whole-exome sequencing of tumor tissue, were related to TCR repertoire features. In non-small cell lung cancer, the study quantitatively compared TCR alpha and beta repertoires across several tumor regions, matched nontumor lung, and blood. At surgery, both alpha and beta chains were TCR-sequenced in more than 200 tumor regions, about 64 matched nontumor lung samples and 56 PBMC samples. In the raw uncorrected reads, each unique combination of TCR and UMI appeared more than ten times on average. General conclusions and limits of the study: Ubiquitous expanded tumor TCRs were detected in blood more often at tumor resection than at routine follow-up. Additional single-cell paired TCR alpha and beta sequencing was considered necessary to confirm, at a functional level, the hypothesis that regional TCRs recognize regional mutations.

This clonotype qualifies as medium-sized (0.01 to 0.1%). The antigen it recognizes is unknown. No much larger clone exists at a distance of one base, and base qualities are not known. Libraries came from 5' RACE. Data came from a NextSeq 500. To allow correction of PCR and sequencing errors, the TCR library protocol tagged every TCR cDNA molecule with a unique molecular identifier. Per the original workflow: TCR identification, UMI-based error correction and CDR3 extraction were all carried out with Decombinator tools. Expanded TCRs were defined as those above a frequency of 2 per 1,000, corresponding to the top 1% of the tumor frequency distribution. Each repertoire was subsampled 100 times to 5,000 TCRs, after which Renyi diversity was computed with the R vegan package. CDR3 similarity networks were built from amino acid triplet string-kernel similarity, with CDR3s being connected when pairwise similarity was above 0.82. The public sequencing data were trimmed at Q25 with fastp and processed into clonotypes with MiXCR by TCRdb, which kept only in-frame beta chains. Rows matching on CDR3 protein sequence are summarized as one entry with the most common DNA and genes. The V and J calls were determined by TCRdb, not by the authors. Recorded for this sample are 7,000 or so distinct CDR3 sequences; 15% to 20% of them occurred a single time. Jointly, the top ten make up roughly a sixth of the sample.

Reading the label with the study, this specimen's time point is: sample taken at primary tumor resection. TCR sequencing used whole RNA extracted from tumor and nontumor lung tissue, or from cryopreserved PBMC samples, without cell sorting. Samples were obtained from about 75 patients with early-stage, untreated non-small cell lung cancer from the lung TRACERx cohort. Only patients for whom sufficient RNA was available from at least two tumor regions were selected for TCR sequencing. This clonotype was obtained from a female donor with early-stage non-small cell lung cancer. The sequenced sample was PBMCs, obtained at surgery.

The nucleotide sequence is TGTGCCAGCAGCTTGTCTGCCTACAATGAGCAGTTCTTC. Translation gives CASSLSAYNEQFF. Here the chain combines TRBV7-6 and TRBJ2-1; the D segment cannot be called with confidence. V loses 3 bases, J loses 2 bases, and the germline ends lie 5 bases apart. Sequences SGHVS (CDR1) and FNYEAQ (CDR2) are obtained from the germline V gene. There are 13 amino acids in the CDR3, from cysteine to phenylalanine inclusive. Just CDR3 DNA is preserved here, 39 bases in frame from base 1.